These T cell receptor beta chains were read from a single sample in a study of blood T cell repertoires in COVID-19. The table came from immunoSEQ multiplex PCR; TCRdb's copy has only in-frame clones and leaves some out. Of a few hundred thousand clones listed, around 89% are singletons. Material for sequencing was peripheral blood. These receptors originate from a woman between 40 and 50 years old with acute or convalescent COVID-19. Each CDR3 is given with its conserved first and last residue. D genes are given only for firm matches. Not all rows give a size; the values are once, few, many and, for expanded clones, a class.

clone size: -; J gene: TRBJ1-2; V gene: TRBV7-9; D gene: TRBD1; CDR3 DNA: TGTGCCAGCAGCCCCCGACAGGGGAGGAACTATGGCTACACCTTC; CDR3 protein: CASSPRQGRNYGYTF
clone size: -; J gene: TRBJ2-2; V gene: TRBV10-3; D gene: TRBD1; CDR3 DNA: TGTGCCATCAGTACGGGACAGGACCTGTTTTTT; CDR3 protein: CAISTGQDLFF
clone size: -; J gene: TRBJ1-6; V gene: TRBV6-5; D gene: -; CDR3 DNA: TGTGCCAGCTCCGGTAGCTCCTATAATTCACCCCTCCACTTT; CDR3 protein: CASSGSSYNSPLHF
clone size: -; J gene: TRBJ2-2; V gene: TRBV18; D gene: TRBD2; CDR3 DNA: TGTGCCAGCTCACCACGACTAGCAACGAGTAGCACCGGGGAGCTGTTTTTT; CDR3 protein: CASSPRLATSSTGELFF
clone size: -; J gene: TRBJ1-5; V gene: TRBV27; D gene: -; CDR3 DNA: TGTGCCAGCAGTCTCCTAGGAAAGCGCAATCAGCCCCAGCATTTT; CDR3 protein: CASSLLGKRNQPQHF
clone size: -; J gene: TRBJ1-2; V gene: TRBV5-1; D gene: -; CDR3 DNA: TGCGCCAGCAGCTTGGCTAGGGGTAACTCCTATGGCTACACCTTC; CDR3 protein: CASSLARGNSYGYTF
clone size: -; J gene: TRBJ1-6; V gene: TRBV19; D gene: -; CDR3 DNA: TGTGCCAGTAGTGCAGGAAGCTCCTATAATTCACCCCTCCACTTT; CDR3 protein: CASSAGSSYNSPLHF
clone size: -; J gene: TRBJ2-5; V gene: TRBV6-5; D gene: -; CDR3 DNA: TGTGCCAGCAGTTACTCGAGGGCAGAAGAGACCCAGTACTTC; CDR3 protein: CASSYSRAEETQYF
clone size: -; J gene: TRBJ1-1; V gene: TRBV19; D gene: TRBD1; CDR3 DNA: TGTGCCAGTAGGCTGGACGACAGGGTGAACACTGAAGCTTTCTTT; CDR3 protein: CASRLDDRVNTEAFF
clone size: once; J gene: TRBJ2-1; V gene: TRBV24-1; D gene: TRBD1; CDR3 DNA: TGTGCCACCAGTCAGACAGGGGACGAGCAGTTCTTC; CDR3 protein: CATSQTGDEQFF
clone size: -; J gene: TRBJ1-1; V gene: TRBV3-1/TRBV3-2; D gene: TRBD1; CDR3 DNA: TGTGCCAGCAGCCCGGGACAGGGGATAGAAACTGAAGCTTTCTTT; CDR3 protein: CASSPGQGIETEAFF
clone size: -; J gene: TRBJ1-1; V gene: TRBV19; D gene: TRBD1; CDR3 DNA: TGTGCCAGTAGTAGTCACAGGGGGCAATTAGCTTTCTTT; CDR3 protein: CASSSHRGQLAFF